Listed below are T cell receptor beta chains from one sample, sequenced in a study of OX40 agonist ivuxolimab in advanced cancers. Method: immunoSEQ multiplex PCR; TCRdb's copy keeps in-frame clones and lacks some. The table lists 65,000 to 75,000 clones, 85% of them singletons. The source was CD4+ or CD8+ T cells sorted from blood, collected in a trial of the OX40 agonist ivuxolimab. The source of these receptors is an adult with an advanced solid tumor such as melanoma, head and neck, liver or kidney cancer. Both conserved end residues are part of each CDR3. Fields, in order: clone size, J gene, V gene, D gene, CDR3 protein, CDR3 DNA. D genes are given only for firm matches. Clone size is given for some rows only: seen once, a few or many times, or a class if the clone is expanded.

.	TRBJ2-3	TRBV9	.	CASGGGDTQYF	TGTGCCAGCGGAGGGGGAGATACGCAGTATTTT
.	TRBJ1-6	TRBV30	.	CAWRGDTANSPLHF	TGTGCCTGGAGGGGAGACACCGCGAATTCACCCCTCCACTTT
.	TRBJ2-7	TRBV28	TRBD1	CASSLSSGTGSYEQYF	TGTGCCAGCAGTTTATCTTCCGGGACAGGGTCCTACGAGCAGTACTTC
.	TRBJ1-1	TRBV5-6	TRBD1	CASSLSGQGNTEAFF	TGTGCCAGCAGCTTGTCCGGACAGGGGAACACTGAAGCTTTCTTT
.	TRBJ1-3	TRBV15	.	CATSKPSGGTFSGNTIYF	TGTGCCACCAGCAAGCCTTCGGGGGGCACCTTCTCTGGAAACACCATATATTTT
once	TRBJ1-3	TRBV28	TRBD1	CASNEQGGNGNTIYF	TGTGCCAGCAATGAACAGGGGGGCAACGGAAACACCATATATTTT
.	TRBJ1-5	TRBV30	.	CAWTADPSQPQHF	TGTGCCTGGACGGCGGATCCTAGCCAGCCCCAGCATTTT
.	TRBJ1-3	TRBV5-6	TRBD1	CASSPPGTGHTIYF	TGTGCCAGCAGCCCGCCCGGGACAGGCCACACCATATATTTT
.	TRBJ2-7	TRBV6-5	TRBD1	CASSYLTGGGYEQYF	TGTGCCAGCAGTTACTTGACAGGGGGTGGCTACGAGCAGTACTTC
.	TRBJ2-6	TRBV10-3	.	CAISEGASGANVLTF	TGTGCCATCAGTGAGGGGGCTTCTGGGGCCAACGTCCTGACTTTC
once	TRBJ2-6	TRBV5-1	.	CASSLQGAGANVLTF	TGCGCCAGCAGCTTACAGGGTGCTGGGGCCAACGTCCTGACTTTC
.	TRBJ1-4	TRBV19	.	CASSRSGARQGGEKLFF	TGTGCCAGTAGTAGAAGCGGGGCCAGGCAAGGCGGTGAAAAACTGTTTTTT
once	TRBJ1-3	TRBV19	TRBD1	CASTGTGEGNTIYF	TGTGCCAGTACTGGGACAGGGGAAGGAAACACCATATATTTT
.	TRBJ2-1	TRBV7-2	.	CASSPGLLYNEQFF	TGTGCCAGCAGCCCGGGACTGCTCTACAATGAGCAGTTCTTC
.	TRBJ1-1	TRBV6-6	.	CASSYSQGGSEAFF	TGTGCCAGCAGTTATTCACAGGGCGGGTCTGAAGCTTTCTTT